Shown below are 23 T cell receptor beta chains from a single sample sequenced in a study of blood T cell repertoires in COVID-19. TCRdb's table, derived via immunoSEQ multiplex PCR, lists solely in-frame clones and lacks some. The top ten clones hold approximately 5.4% of a sample with approximately 300,000 clones, 70% to 90% of them seen once. The specimen sequenced was PBMCs or T cells enriched from blood (not recorded which). Receptors originate from a woman aged 30 to 39 who had recovered from COVID-19.

This chain joins TRBV9 and TRBJ2-1, with D possibly matching TRBD2 (5 bases). The germline V gene encodes CDR1 SGDLS and CDR2 YYNGEE. Trimming took off 1 base at V and 6 bases at J, with 11 bases between the two ends. This CDR3 is built from 14 residues. CDR3 protein: CASSVRYGVNEQFF. In DNA form, the CDR3 reads TGTGCCAGCAGCGTACGCTACGGGGTCAATGAGCAGTTCTTC.

The V call is TRBV5-4, the J call TRBJ2-1; 7 positions agree with TRBD2. This CDR3 comprises 15 residues. CDR1 and CDR2 from the germline V gene are SGHNT and YYREEE (reference sequence). V was clipped by 0 bases and J by 2 bases; unmatched bases: 2. The chain's CDR3 is CASSLAGLAYNEQFF. CDR3 nucleotide sequence: TGTGCCAGCAGCTTGGCAGGACTAGCCTACAATGAGCAGTTCTTC.

The V and J genes are TRBV13 and TRBJ1-1; no clear D. The CDR3 sequence is 13 residues long. In germline, CDR1 is PRHDT, CDR2 FYEKMQ (reference sequence). The V gene lost 0 bases and the J gene lost 5 bases, with 7 bases spanning the gap. Here the CDR3 reads CASSLGAGTEAFF. CDR3 DNA sequence: TGTGCCAGCAGCTTAGGGGCGGGGACTGAAGCTTTCTTT.

V is TRBV11-2 and J is TRBJ1-1; 10 bases fit TRBD1. The CDR3 covers 15 residues. Germline assignment: CDR1 SGHAT and CDR2 FQNNGV. J was trimmed by 1 base and V by 5 bases; bases with no gene match: 4. The CDR3 spells CASSPRTGGNTEAFF. For the CDR3, the DNA is TGTGCCAGCAGCCCACGGACAGGGGGGAACACTGAAGCTTTCTTT.

The count of this clone is one. J is TRBJ1-5 and V is TRBV12-5; TRBD1 aligns across 7 bases. From germline, CDR1 is LGHNT and CDR2 FRNRAP. The CDR3 extends over 13 amino acids. V was pared by 8 bases and J by 3 bases, with 4 bases of the junction left unmatched. CDR3 region: CASSTGDNQPQHF. The CDR3 DNA reads as TGTGCTAGTAGCACAGGGGACAATCAGCCCCAGCATTTT. The variable domain in full, with the rest retrieved from reference TRBV12-5 and TRBJ1-5, is DARVTQTPRHKVTEMGQEVTMRCQPILGHNTVFWYRQTMMQGLELLAYFRNRAPLDDSGMPKDRFSAEMPDATLATLKIQPSEPRDSAVYFCASSTGDNQPQHFGDGTRLSIL.

This chain joins TRBV18 and TRBJ1-3; tentative D call: TRBD1 (6 bases). Germline lookup yields CDR1 KGHSH and CDR2 LQKENI. This CDR3 is built from 15 residues. V lost 2 bases to trimming and J lost 1 base, with 9 bases between them. In nucleotides, the CDR3 is TGTGCCAGCTCACCAGGGACACTGTCTGGAAACACCATATATTTT. This sequence encodes CASSPGTLSGNTIYF.

The chain employs TRBV14 and TRBJ1-1; TRBD1 aligns across 9 bases. Germline CDR1 SGHDN, CDR2 FVKESK. V trimming: 4 bases; J trimming: 1 base; junction bases outside the gene matches: 7. The CDR3 totals 16 residues. In DNA form, the CDR3 reads TGTGCCAGCAGCCCGGACAGGGGAATACAGAACACTGAAGCTTTCTTT. This translates into CASSPDRGIQNTEAFF. The full variable domain, in which reference TRBV14 and TRBJ1-1 provide the parts outside the CDR3, is EAGVTQFPSHSVIEKGQTVTLRCDPISGHDNLYWYRRVMGKEIKFLLHFVKESKQDESGMPNNRFLAERTGGTYSTLKVQPAELEDSGVYFCASSPDRGIQNTEAFFGQGTRLTVV.

This chain connects TRBV7-8 to TRBJ1-5, with D tentatively TRBD1 (6 bases). V lost 5 bases and J lost 9, with 20 bases in between. Germline-derived CDR1 and CDR2 are SGHVS and FQNEAQ. The CDR3 spans 15 residues. In DNA form, the CDR3 reads TGTGCCAGCAGCACCACAGGGAGGGCCACGGGGCCCCAGCATTTT. Translation gives CASSTTGRATGPQHF.

As regards this clone: Other DNA sequences of this sample code for an identical CDR3. The CDR3 loop reads CASSLQGSSYEQYF. CDR3 DNA: TGTGCCAGCAGCTTGCAGGGCAGCTCCTACGAGCAGTACTTC. V and J are TRBV5-4 and TRBJ2-7; D may be TRBD1 (5 bases). From germline, CDR1 is SGHNT and CDR2 YYREEE (reference sequence). The V and J ends lost 1 base and 0 bases respectively, with 8 bases between them. This CDR3 is built from 14 residues.

This rearrangement joins TRBV9 to TRBJ1-1; D is unresolved. CDR3 length equals 14 residues. The ends were cut back, 0 bases at V and 0 bases at J, with 6 bases in the middle. Germline V gene data show CDR1 as SGDLS and CDR2 as YYNGEE. CDR3 sequence reads: CASSVVELNTEAFF. CDR3 nucleotides: TGTGCCAGCAGCGTAGTAGAACTGAACACTGAAGCTTTCTTT.

The rearrangement links TRBV27 to TRBJ1-1; no clear D gene. V was pared by 6 bases and J by 1 base, with 12 bases between. The CDR3 spans 14 residues. Germline CDR1 is MNHEY and CDR2 is SMNVEV (reference sequence). The DNA of the CDR3 is TGTGCCAGCAGCCACACAAACAGGAACACTGAAGCTTTCTTT. Its translation is CASSHTNRNTEAFF.

Only a few counts were recorded for this clone. This chain joins TRBV4-3 and TRBJ1-2; D call uncertain. Germline loops: CDR1 LGHNA, CDR2 YSLEER. The CDR3 has 15 residues. Trimming removed 0 bases at V and 1 base at J, with 9 bases between. CDR3 loop: CASSQEPGNNYGYTF. The CDR3 DNA is TGCGCCAGCAGCCAAGAACCCGGGAATAACTATGGCTACACCTTC.

The V gene is TRBV13, the J gene TRBJ2-4, with D possibly being TRBD2 (5 bases). Germline CDR1 reads PRHDT; CDR2 reads FYEKMQ (reference sequence). Trimming shortened V by 2 bases and J by 0 bases, and 8 bases separated the two germline ends. The CDR3 runs to 15 residues. Here the CDR3 reads CASSLRGLAKNIQYF. In DNA, the CDR3 is TGTGCCAGCAGCTTACGGGGTTTAGCCAAAAACATTCAGTACTTC.

The rearrangement joins TRBV14 to TRBJ1-2, with D maybe TRBD1 (5 bases). CDR1 and CDR2 from the germline V gene are SGHDN and FVKESK. The CDR3 covers 14 residues. Trimming removed 3 bases from V and 4 bases from J, with 12 bases in between. DNA of the CDR3: TGTGCCAGCAGCCAGCAGGGCCGAATCTATGGCTACACCTTC. Translation: CASSQQGRIYGYTF.

V gene TRBV7-9 combines with J gene TRBJ1-2, with a tentative D call TRBD1 (5 bases). Trimming removed 1 base from V and 4 bases from J, with 10 bases in between. CDR3 size: 14 residues. Looked up from germline, CDR1 is SEHNR and CDR2 is FQNEAQ (reference sequence). The CDR3 sequence: CASSLEGQIYGYTF. The CDR3 bases are TGTGCCAGCAGCTTAGAGGGGCAGATCTATGGCTACACCTTC.

This chain connects TRBV7-9 to TRBJ1-2; 9 positions match TRBD1. CDR1 and CDR2 (germline): SEHNR, FQNEAQ (reference sequence). CDR3 length: 14 amino acids. The V segment lost 5 bases and the J segment 7 bases; nucleotides outside the gene matches: 8. CDR3 nucleotides: TGTGCCAGCAGCCATCCGGGACAGGGCGTTGGCTACACCTTC. Its translation is CASSHPGQGVGYTF. The variable domain in full, with the rest retrieved from reference TRBV7-9 and TRBJ1-2, is DTGVSQNPRHKITKRGQNVTFRCDPISEHNRLYWYRQTLGQGPEFLTYFQNEAQLEKSRLLSDRFSAERPKGSFSTLEIQRTEQGDSAMYLCASSHPGQGVGYTFGSGTRLTVV.

This chain joins TRBV2 and TRBJ1-4; 8 bases map to TRBD1. Germline V gene sequence: CDR1 SNHLY, CDR2 FYNNEI. The CDR3 has 14 amino acids. The V and J ends lost 5 bases and 4 bases, in that order; junction bases with no gene match: 3. In DNA form, the CDR3 reads TGTGCCAGCAGTAAAGACAGGGGTAATGAAAAACTGTTTTTT. Protein: CASSKDRGNEKLFF.

The chain has TRBV11-2 and TRBJ2-2; TRBD2 is a possible D gene (5 bases). V was clipped by 1 base and J by 4 bases, with 13 bases between them. The germline CDR1 and CDR2 sequences are SGHAT and FQNNGV. This CDR3 is 16 amino acids long. The CDR3 DNA follows: TGTGCCAGCAGCTTAGGTCGGGGTGAGATCACCGGGGAGCTGTTTTTT. This codes for CASSLGRGEITGELFF.

This chain uses TRBV28 with TRBJ1-2, with D maybe TRBD1 (5 bases). The V end was cut by 5 bases, the J end by 0 bases, with 10 bases between. Germline values: CDR1 MDHEN, CDR2 SYDVKM. There are 14 residues in the CDR3. For the CDR3, the DNA is TGTGCCAGCAGTACACAGACAGCTAACTATGGCTACACCTTC. Translated: CASSTQTANYGYTF.

The V and J genes are TRBV19 and TRBJ1-6, with 7 bases identical to TRBD1. The germline V gene has CDR1 LNHDA and CDR2 SQIVND (reference sequence). V gave up 4 bases and J gave up 6 bases; unmatched junction bases: 9. CDR3 length equals 16 residues. The CDR3 is CASSTPGGLGNSPLHF. The CDR3 DNA is TGTGCCAGTAGTACACCAGGGGGTTTAGGTAATTCACCCCTCCACTTT.

This chain connects TRBV30 to TRBJ1-2; unclear D gene. V lost 0 bases to trimming and J lost 10 bases, with 12 bases between them. CDR1 and CDR2 from the germline V gene are GTSNPN and SVGIG (reference sequence). This CDR3 spans 12 amino acids. For the CDR3, the DNA is TGTGCCTGGAGTGTACTTAAGGACTTCTACACCTTC. It encodes CAWSVLKDFYTF.

The rearrangement joins TRBV5-4 to TRBJ1-1; D might be TRBD1 (6 bases). There are 17 residues in the CDR3. Trimming left V 7 bases short and J 0 bases short, with 22 bases between. Germline loops: CDR1 SGHNT, CDR2 YYREEE (reference sequence). The CDR3: CASQKLDSAGLNTEAFF. Here the CDR3 DNA reads TGTGCCAGCCAAAAACTGGACAGCGCTGGCTTGAACACTGAAGCTTTCTTT.

The rearrangement links TRBV19 to TRBJ1-1; TRBD1 aligns across 11 bases. V was pared by 5 bases and J by 4 bases, with 12 bases of the junction left unmatched. Germline V gene lookup returns CDR1 LNHDA and CDR2 SQIVND (reference sequence). This CDR3 spans 17 amino acids. CDR3 protein: CASSSGQGAKLRTEAFF. CDR3 sequence (DNA): TGTGCCAGTAGTTCCGGACAGGGGGCGAAGCTGCGCACTGAAGCTTTCTTT.